A single sample gave rise to the 27 T cell receptor beta chains below, sequenced in a study of response to subunit inactivated influenza vaccine. MiXCR, run by TCRdb on the RT-PCR reads, gives a single entry per CDR3 protein. Of about 240,000 distinct CDR3 sequences in the sample, approximately 12% were seen once. The material was non-naive T cells sorted from PBMCs, obtained 14 days before vaccination. The source is a man in his fifties who received an inactivated influenza vaccine.

This chain joins TRBV28 and TRBJ1-6; 7 bases are shared with TRBD1. The V gene's germline CDR1 is MDHEN and CDR2 SYDVKM. The CDR3 covers 13 residues. Trimming at V came to 2 bases and at J to 14 bases, leaving 6 bases not matched to a gene. The CDR3 DNA reads TGTGCCAGCAGTTTACCGGGGACAGTCACCCTCCACTTT. Amino acid sequence: CASSLPGTVTLHF.

This clonotype was seen a handful of times. The rearrangement links TRBV7-2 to TRBJ1-6; D is uncertain. Trimming took off 3 bases at V and 7 bases at J, with 10 bases between the two ends. The germline V gene encodes CDR1 SGHTA and CDR2 FQGNSA. The CDR3 contains 14 residues. In nucleotides, the CDR3 is TGTGCCAGCAGCTTTGGTACTCCGAATTCACCCCTCCACTTT. It yields the protein CASSFGTPNSPLHF.

The CDR3 region has the DNA TGTGCCAGCAGCCCCGCAGAAGTAGGGGCGCAAGCTTTCTTT. It encodes CASSPAEVGAQAFF. The chain couples TRBV9 to TRBJ1-1, with a possible D match to TRBD1 (5 bases). V was trimmed by 4 bases and J by 9 bases, leaving 19 bases between them. The CDR3 sequence is 14 residues long. The germline CDR1 and CDR2 sequences are SGDLS and YYNGEE.

This clonotype was counted only a few times. The chain links TRBV14 to TRBJ2-7; 7 bases agree with TRBD2. The trim removed 4 bases at V and 8 bases at J, leaving 8 bases unmatched. Germline CDR1 SGHDN, CDR2 FVKESK. This CDR3 region has 13 residues. The CDR3 loop is CASSLGLPSKQYF. CDR3 nucleotides: TGTGCCAGCAGCCTGGGACTACCCTCCAAGCAGTACTTC.

This clonotype was counted a few times. The chain employs TRBV10-3 and TRBJ2-2; no clear D gene. The germline V and J ends were trimmed by 6 bases and 1 base, with 6 bases remaining between them. Germline V gives CDR1 ENHRY, CDR2 SYGVKD. The CDR3 covers 13 residues. This chain's CDR3 is CAISFENTGELFF. DNA of the CDR3: TGTGCCATCAGCTTCGAGAACACCGGGGAGCTGTTTTTT.

DNA of the CDR3: TGCAGCGTTGTTGAGGGTACGAACACTGAAGCTTTCTTT. It specifies CSVVEGTNTEAFF. The V gene is TRBV29-1, the J gene TRBJ1-1; D call uncertain. The CDR3 covers 13 residues. Germline lookup yields CDR1 SQVTM and CDR2 ANQGSEA. The V and J ends lost 4 bases and 1 base respectively, with 10 bases between them.

Only a few counts were recorded for this clonotype. This chain joins TRBV3-1 and TRBJ2-2; tentatively, D is TRBD2 (6 bases). The CDR3 is 16 residues long. CDR1 and CDR2 from the germline V gene are LGHDT and YNNKEL (reference sequence). The germline V and J ends were trimmed by 8 bases and 2 bases, with 18 bases remaining between them. The CDR3 sequence is CASGPTGTLNTGELFF. Written as DNA, the CDR3 is TGTGCCAGCGGACCGACCGGGACTCTTAACACCGGGGAGCTGTTTTTT.

This clonotype has at least ten counts. The chain has TRBV5-1 and TRBJ2-7; 12 nucleotides match TRBD2. The CDR3 covers 14 residues. Germline-derived CDR1 and CDR2 are SGHRS and YFSETQ. V shed 4 bases and J 5 bases; nucleotides not matched to a gene: 4. The CDR3 nucleotides read TGCGCCAGCAGCAGACTAGCGGGAGTAGACGAGCAGTACTTC. Translation: CASSRLAGVDEQYF.

The rearrangement joins TRBV10-3 to TRBJ2-5, with 7 bases lining up with TRBD1. The CDR3 length is 14 residues. Germline lookup yields CDR1 ENHRY and CDR2 SYGVKD. V was pared by 6 bases and J by 5 bases, with 9 bases of the junction left unmatched. The CDR3 spells CAISVGGPAETQYF. The CDR3 DNA reads as TGTGCCATCAGCGTAGGGGGCCCCGCGGAGACCCAGTACTTC.

This clonotype was seen more than once but under ten times. The chain employs TRBV14 and TRBJ2-3, with a tentative D call TRBD2 (5 bases). The CDR3 totals 14 residues. Germline assignment: CDR1 SGHDN and CDR2 FVKESK. V was trimmed by 6 bases and J by 3 bases, leaving 13 bases between them. CDR3 DNA: TGTGCCAGCAGTCCCCAGCGGCTAACAGATACGCAGTATTTT. Translation gives CASSPQRLTDTQYF.

V and J are TRBV20-1 and TRBJ1-6; D gene ambiguous. The CDR3 has 12 residues. Germline V CDR1 and CDR2: DFQATT, SNEGSKA (reference sequence). V was clipped by 0 bases and J by 7 bases, with 4 bases between them. The CDR3, as DNA: TGCAGTGCTAGAGAAACGAATTCACCCCTCCACTTT. This encodes CSARETNSPLHF.

This clonotype was detected only a few times. CDR3 in DNA: TGTGCCAGCAGCCAAGTTTGGGGGTCCGGGGAGCTGTTTTTT. Translated, it gives CASSQVWGSGELFF. V is TRBV3-1 and J is TRBJ2-2; perhaps D is TRBD1 or TRBD2 (5 bases each). CDR1 LGHDT and CDR2 YNNKEL come from the germline V gene (reference sequence). The CDR3 sequence is 14 residues long. The ends were cut back, 1 base at V and 6 bases at J, with 9 bases in the middle.

This clonotype was counted only a few times. The chain uses TRBV27 and TRBJ2-3, with 8 bases lining up with TRBD2. The CDR3 contains 16 residues. Trimming took 6 bases from V and 1 from J; bases not matched to a gene: 9. In germline, CDR1 is MNHEY, CDR2 SMNVEV (reference sequence). The CDR3, as DNA: TGTGCCAGCAGGAGTAGCGGGACCTTGGGCACAGATACGCAGTATTTT. Translated: CASRSSGTLGTDTQYF.

This chain joins TRBV20-1 and TRBJ2-5; TRBD1 matches 9 bases. Germline V gives CDR1 DFQATT, CDR2 SNEGSKA (reference sequence). The CDR3 consists of 16 residues. Trimming at V came to 0 bases and at J to 2 bases, leaving 7 bases not matched to a gene. The CDR3 sequence: CSARDPGTGSQETQYF. The CDR3 DNA sequence: TGCAGTGCTAGAGATCCTGGGACAGGGAGTCAAGAGACCCAGTACTTC.

As DNA, the CDR3 is TGTGCCAGCAGTTACTCCTACAGGGCCGATACGCAGTATTTT. Protein product: CASSYSYRADTQYF. This chain uses TRBV6-5 with TRBJ2-3, with a possible D match to TRBD1 (6 bases). Trimming stripped 0 bases from V and 6 bases from J, with 10 bases between. Germline V gene sequence: CDR1 MNHEY, CDR2 SVGAGI. The CDR3 has 14 residues.

The V call is TRBV28, the J call TRBJ1-1; D is undetermined. The CDR3 is 11 residues long. Germline loops: CDR1 MDHEN, CDR2 SYDVKM. The V gene lost 4 bases and the J gene lost 10 bases, with 10 bases spanning the gap. CDR3 amino acids: CASSSRVRAFF. As DNA, the CDR3 is TGTGCCAGCAGTTCCCGGGTTCGAGCTTTCTTT.

This rearrangement joins TRBV11-2 to TRBJ2-7; 9 nucleotides agree with TRBD1. The CDR3 runs 16 residues. V trimming: 4 bases; J trimming: 1 base; junction bases outside the gene matches: 8. Germline assignment: CDR1 SGHAT and CDR2 FQNNGV. The CDR3 nucleotides read TGTGCCAGCAGCTCCATAGTCGGGACAGGGTCCTACGAGCAGTACTTC. Its translation is CASSSIVGTGSYEQYF.

The gene calls are TRBV11-2 and TRBJ1-3; D is perhaps TRBD1 (6 bases). Germline loops: CDR1 SGHAT, CDR2 FQNNGV. The length of the CDR3 is 16 residues. The V end lost 4 bases, the J end lost 4 bases, and 17 bases lay between the germline ends. The CDR3 DNA is TGTGCCAGCAGCTCGTCTCAGGGGCGCTCAGGAAACACCATATATTTT. As protein: CASSSSQGRSGNTIYF. Full variable domain (remainder filled in from reference TRBV11-2 and TRBJ1-3): EAGVAQSPRYKIIEKRQSVAFWCNPISGHATLYWYQQILGQGPKLLIQFQNNGVVDDSQLPKDRFSAERLKGVDSTLKIQPAKLEDSAVYLCASSSSQGRSGNTIYFGEGSWLTVV.

The chain carries TRBV12-3 or TRBV12-4 and TRBJ2-1, with D tentatively TRBD1 or TRBD2 (5 bases each). The CDR3 consists of 14 residues. V shed 5 bases and J shed 8 bases, with 16 bases lying between them. CDR3 sequence reads: CASSPLGTFDEQFF. The CDR3 region has the DNA TGTGCCAGCAGTCCACTCGGGACCTTCGATGAGCAGTTCTTC.

The chain links TRBV5-1 to TRBJ1-5; unclear D gene. Germline V lookup: CDR1 SGHRS, CDR2 YFSETQ. The CDR3 runs to 15 residues. Deletions cut 0 bases from V and 2 bases from J, with 9 bases between. This CDR3 reads CASSLVLWGNQPQHF. DNA for the CDR3: TGCGCCAGCAGCTTGGTTTTGTGGGGCAATCAGCCCCAGCATTTT.

This clonotype appeared a few times. The rearrangement joins TRBV4-2 to TRBJ2-2; TRBD2 aligns across 7 bases. The CDR3 sequence is 18 residues long. Unmatched junction bases numbered 8, after V lost 0 bases and J lost 1 base. Per the germline V gene, CDR1 is LGHNA and CDR2 is YNFKEQ. The CDR3 nucleotides read TGTGCCAGCAGCCAAGACGGGGGGAGGGCCGGGAACACCGGGGAGCTGTTTTTT. It translates to CASSQDGGRAGNTGELFF.

At least ten counts were recorded for this clonotype. J is TRBJ2-7 and V is TRBV7-9; the D is unclear. The V gene lost 4 bases and the J gene lost 3 bases, with 10 bases spanning the gap. There are 13 residues in the CDR3. Germline loops: CDR1 SEHNR, CDR2 FQNEAQ (reference sequence). The CDR3 region is CASSSGRYYEQYF. DNA for the CDR3: TGTGCCAGCAGCTCGGGCCGATACTACGAGCAGTACTTC.

This clonotype was seen a handful of times. This chain links TRBV5-1 with TRBJ2-7, with TRBD2 identical over 7 bases. The germline gives CDR1 SGHRS, CDR2 YFSETQ. The CDR3 totals 17 residues. Trimming cost V 0 bases and J 4 bases; bases outside gene matches: 13. CDR3 DNA sequence: TGCGCCAGCAGCTTGGCACCTAGCGGTCTTCAAGGGTACGAGCAGTACTTC. Translation gives CASSLAPSGLQGYEQYF.

This clonotype was picked up a small number of times. Here the CDR3 DNA reads TGCAGTGCTAGTAGCGGGAGAGACATTCAGTACTTC. As protein: CSASSGRDIQYF. The rearrangement links TRBV20-1 to TRBJ2-4, with TRBD2 identical over 9 bases. Germline lookup yields CDR1 DFQATT and CDR2 SNEGSKA (reference sequence). V shed 3 bases and J 8 bases; nucleotides not matched to a gene: 2. This CDR3 comprises 12 residues.

The chain joins TRBV7-2 to TRBJ2-1; 10 positions agree with TRBD2. Germline trimming cut 4 bases from V and 9 bases from J; bases unmatched to any gene: 12. The CDR3 has 16 amino acids. CDR1 SGHTA and CDR2 FQGNSA come from the germline V gene. CDR3 protein: CASSSPKVAGGGEQFF. The DNA for the CDR3 is TGTGCCAGCAGCTCCCCTAAGGTAGCGGGAGGAGGTGAGCAGTTCTTC.

This clonotype was recorded many times. The chain combines TRBV7-2 with TRBJ1-2; 7 positions match TRBD1. This CDR3 is 14 amino acids long. Unmatched junction bases numbered 7, after V lost 5 bases and J lost 4 bases. Germline CDR1 SGHTA, CDR2 FQGNSA. The CDR3 spells CASSPGGDSYGYTF. The DNA for the CDR3 is TGTGCCAGCAGCCCAGGGGGGGACAGCTATGGCTACACCTTC.

The CDR3 DNA reads as TGTGCCTGGAGTGTCAATGAGCAGTTCTTC. It codes for CAWSVNEQFF. V and J are TRBV30 and TRBJ2-1; D gene uncertain. Looked up from germline, CDR1 is GTSNPN and CDR2 is SVGIG (reference sequence). The V and J ends lost 0 bases and 6 bases respectively, with 0 bases between them. CDR3 length: 10 residues.